This T cell receptor beta chain was identified during a study of human T cells and chemical hapten exposure. Study in general: Chiefly female patients presented with alopecia areata, totalis or universalis.

Library preparation tagged each individual cDNA molecule with a unique molecular identifier. TCRdb independently ran MiXCR on the RACE reads; one entry per CDR3 protein. Counted here are about 77,000 distinct CDR3 sequences, around 15% occurring once; the ten biggest clones make up approximately 4.6%. As for time point: pre-sensitization, week 0. As to treatment: therapeutic diphenylcyclopropenone sensitization with weekly scalp DPC. CDR1 LNHNV and CDR2 YYDKDF come from the germline V gene (reference sequence). The CDR3 totals 13 residues. The germline V and J ends were trimmed by 0 bases and 4 bases, with 7 bases remaining between them.

This TCR derives from a woman aged 45-65 years with alopecia areata. Some clones in this sample may be carry-over from other donors' samples. Sequenced material: whole blood, taken in connection with sensitization to the hapten diphenylcyclopropenone (DPC). This chain uses TRBV15 with TRBJ2-7; D call uncertain. The CDR3 DNA reads TGTGCCACCAGCAGAGAGCTGGGGTACGAGCAGTACTTC. Protein sequence: CATSRELGYEQYF.